The T cell receptor beta chain described here comes from a study of CD8+CD57+ T cells in acquired aplastic anemia (dated by TCRdb to about 2018). For the wider study: A mean of about 3.2 ug of DNA, ranging from about 0.2 to 27.4 ug, was extracted from sorted CD4+ and CD8+ cells. CD8+CD57+ expansion was defined as a frequency above the mean frequency observed in healthy subjects. What the study reported, not specific to this receptor: Patients and healthy controls showed no significant difference in CD8+ Simpson's diversity (P=0.060). Roughly 30 CD8+ CDR3 sequences were found to be shared between patients and controls, but these sequences appeared to be highly expressed in patients and within the immunodominant clones of the patients.

Flow cytometry had shown CD8+CD57+ cell expansion in the patients selected for sequencing. Every patient had severe acquired aplastic anemia, diagnosed using the International Study of Aplastic Anemia and Agranulocytosis and Camitta criteria. Patients had received no therapy at the time of blood sampling. In this study, sorted CD4+ and CD8+ T cells from the blood of healthy subjects and of severe aplastic anemia patients had their TCR repertoires deep-sequenced. In the USA, patient enrollment took place under clinicaltrials.gov protocols 00001620, 01623167, 00001397, 00071045, 00081523 and 00961064. Ficoll-Paque density gradient centrifugation was used to isolate peripheral blood mononuclear cells. CD4+ and CD8+ T cells were sorted by FACS or magnetic beads before DNA extraction. As to this clonotype: Its antigen is currently not known. Per-base qualities were not stored, and no clone one base away is much larger.

Genomic DNA served as template for TCR beta VDJ combination and CDR3 sequence profiling. An Illumina HiSeq 2000 was used for TCR repertoire sequencing. The authors' analysis ran thus. TRBV/TRBJ rearrangement plots, CDR3 size and DJ length profiles, and Simpson's diversity index were used to evaluate the repertoires. The immunodominant clone was defined as the most abundant DNA sequence in deep sequencing data. CDR3 amino acid sequences were screened for sharing across subjects and compared with published repertoires and the VDJdb database. TCRdb ran its own pipeline on the public reads, namely fastp trimming at Q25 and MiXCR clone calling, and kept in-frame beta chains. CDR3 protein sequences are deduplicated, and each keeps its most common genes and DNA. Here the V and J calls rest on TCRdb's processing, not on the authors' analysis. This sample gives about 150,000 distinct CDR3 sequences in total; about 52% of them show up just once. Over 9.5% of the sample comes from the top ten.

Sequencing was carried out using sorted CD4+, CD8+, or CD8+CD57+ T cells (not recorded which) from PBMCs. The sequence was obtained from a human donor with aplastic anemia.

The CDR3 protein sequence reads: CASGGVGSYEQYF. The nucleotide sequence reads TGTGCCAGCGGGGGGGTTGGGTCCTACGAGCAGTACTTC. The V and J segments used are TRBV2 and TRBJ2-7, with 7 central nucleotides matching TRBD2. Trimming takes 8 bases off V and 1 base off J; junction bases not matched to a gene: 5. From the cysteine up to the phenylalanine, the CDR3 has a length of 13 residues. Only the CDR3 portion is preserved as DNA: 39 bases, with reading frame beginning at the first base. CDR1 SNHLY and CDR2 FYNNEI are derived from the germline V gene. Joined to the reference TRBV2 and TRBJ2-7 proteins, this CDR3 gives the full variable domain: EPEVTQTPSHQVTQMGQEVILRCVPISNHLYFYWYRQILGQKVEFLVSFYNNEISEKSEIFDDQFSVERPDGSNFTLKIRSTKLEDSAMYFCASGGVGSYEQYFGPGTRLTVT.